This entry features one T cell receptor (beta chain) sequence. The ends lost 6 bases at V and 8 bases at J; junction bases unmatched: 9. CDR3 length: 13 residues. CDR1 DFQATT and CDR2 SNEGSKA come from the germline V gene (reference sequence). TCRdb used MiXCR to reprocess the RACE reads, holding one entry per CDR3 protein. The sample gives about 97,000 distinct CDR3 sequences, roughly 27% of which show up once; about 9.4% is in the top ten. The data belong to a study of human T cells and chemical hapten exposure. Study information: Researchers reported sensitizing a roughly 2 cm by roughly 2 cm upper inner arm skin site with 2% DPC.

Time point described: patch test 3, about 24 weeks after DPC sensitization. Described treatment: therapeutic diphenylcyclopropenone sensitization with weekly scalp DPC. The chain recombines TRBV20-1 with TRBJ1-5; 8 nucleotides match TRBD1. Specimen: whole blood, collected in connection with sensitization to the hapten diphenylcyclopropenone (DPC). The receptor was isolated from a man aged 40-49 years with alopecia areata. Some clones in this sample may be carry-over from other donors' samples. The CDR3 DNA reads as TGCAGTGCCACCACAGGGGGATGGAAGCCCCAGCATTTT. Its protein product is CSATTGGWKPQHF.